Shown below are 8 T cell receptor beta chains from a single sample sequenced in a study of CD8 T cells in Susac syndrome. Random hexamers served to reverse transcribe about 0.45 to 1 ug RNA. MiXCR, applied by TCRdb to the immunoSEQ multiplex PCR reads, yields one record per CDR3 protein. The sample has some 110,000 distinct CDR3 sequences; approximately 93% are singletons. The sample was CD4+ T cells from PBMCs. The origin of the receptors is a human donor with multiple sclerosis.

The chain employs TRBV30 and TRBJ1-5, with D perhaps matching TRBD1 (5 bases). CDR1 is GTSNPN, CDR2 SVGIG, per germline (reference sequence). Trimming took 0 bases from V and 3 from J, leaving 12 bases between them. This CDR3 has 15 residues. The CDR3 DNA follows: TGTGCCTGGAGTGTACCAGGGACCCTCAATCAGCCCCAGCATTTT. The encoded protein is CAWSVPGTLNQPQHF.

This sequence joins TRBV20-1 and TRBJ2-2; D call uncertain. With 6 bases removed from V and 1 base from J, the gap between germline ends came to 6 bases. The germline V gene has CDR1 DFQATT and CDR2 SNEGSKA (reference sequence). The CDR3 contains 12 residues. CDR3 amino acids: CSADMNTGELFF. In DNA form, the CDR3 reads TGCAGTGCCGATATGAACACCGGGGAGCTGTTTTTT.

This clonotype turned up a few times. The DNA for the CDR3 is TGTGCCAGCAGCCAGGTTTCCCCTAATTCACCCCTCCACTTT. Translated: CASSQVSPNSPLHF. The chain couples TRBV6-1 to TRBJ1-6; D is unclear. Germline-derived CDR1 and CDR2 are MNHNS and SASEGT. With 6 bases removed from V and 6 bases from J, the gap between germline ends came to 12 bases. The CDR3 covers 14 residues.

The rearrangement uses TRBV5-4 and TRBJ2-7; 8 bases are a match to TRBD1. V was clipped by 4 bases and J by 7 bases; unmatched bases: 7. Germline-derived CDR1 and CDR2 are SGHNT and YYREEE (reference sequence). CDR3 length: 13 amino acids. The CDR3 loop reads CASSPRTGPEQYF. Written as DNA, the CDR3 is TGTGCCAGCAGCCCACGGACAGGGCCTGAGCAGTACTTC.

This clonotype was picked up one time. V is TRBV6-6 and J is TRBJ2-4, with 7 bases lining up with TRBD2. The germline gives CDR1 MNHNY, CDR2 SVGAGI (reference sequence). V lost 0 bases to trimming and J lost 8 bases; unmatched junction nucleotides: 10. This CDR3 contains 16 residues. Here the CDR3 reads CASSYSARRDYDIQYF. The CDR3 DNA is TGTGCCAGCAGTTACTCCGCCCGCAGGGACTATGACATTCAGTACTTC.

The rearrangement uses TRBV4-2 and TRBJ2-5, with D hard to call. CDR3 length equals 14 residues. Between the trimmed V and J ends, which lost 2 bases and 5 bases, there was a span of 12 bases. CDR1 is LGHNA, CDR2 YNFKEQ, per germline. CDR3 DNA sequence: TGTGCCAGCAGCCAAAATAGCTGGGCCGAGACCCAGTACTTC. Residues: CASSQNSWAETQYF.

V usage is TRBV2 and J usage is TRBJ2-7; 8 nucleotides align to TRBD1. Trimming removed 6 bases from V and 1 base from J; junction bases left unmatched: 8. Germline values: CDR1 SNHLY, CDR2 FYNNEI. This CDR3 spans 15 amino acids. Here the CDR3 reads CASRASRDRSYEQYF. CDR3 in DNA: TGTGCCAGCAGAGCGTCCCGGGACAGGTCCTACGAGCAGTACTTC. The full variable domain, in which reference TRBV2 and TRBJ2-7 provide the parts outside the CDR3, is EPEVTQTPSHQVTQMGQEVILRCVPISNHLYFYWYRQILGQKVEFLVSFYNNEISEKSEIFDDQFSVERPDGSNFTLKIRSTKLEDSAMYFCASRASRDRSYEQYFGPGTRLTVT.

CDR3 sequence reads: CASSTSGDYEQYF. DNA of the CDR3: TGTGCCAGTAGTACTAGCGGGGACTACGAGCAGTACTTC. This chain connects TRBV19 to TRBJ2-7, with TRBD2 matching over 9 bases. There are 13 residues in the CDR3. Per germline, CDR1 LNHDA and CDR2 SQIVND (reference sequence). Unmatched junction bases numbered 1, after V lost 4 bases and J lost 3 bases.